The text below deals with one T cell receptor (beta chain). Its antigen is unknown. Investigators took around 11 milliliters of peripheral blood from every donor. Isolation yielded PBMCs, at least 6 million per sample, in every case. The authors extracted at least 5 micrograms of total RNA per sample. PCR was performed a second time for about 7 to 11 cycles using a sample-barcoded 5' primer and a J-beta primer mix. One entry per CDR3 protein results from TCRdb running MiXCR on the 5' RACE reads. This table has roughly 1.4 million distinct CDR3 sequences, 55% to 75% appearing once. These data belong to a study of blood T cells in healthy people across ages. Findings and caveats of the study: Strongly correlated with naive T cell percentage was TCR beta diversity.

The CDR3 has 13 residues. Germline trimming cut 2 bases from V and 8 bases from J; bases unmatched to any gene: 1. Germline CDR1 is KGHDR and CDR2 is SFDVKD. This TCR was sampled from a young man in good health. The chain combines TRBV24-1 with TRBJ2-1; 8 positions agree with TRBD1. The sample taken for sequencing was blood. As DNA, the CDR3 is TGTGCCACCAGTGATTCAGGGGGCTATGAGCAGTTCTTC. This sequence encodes CATSDSGGYEQFF.